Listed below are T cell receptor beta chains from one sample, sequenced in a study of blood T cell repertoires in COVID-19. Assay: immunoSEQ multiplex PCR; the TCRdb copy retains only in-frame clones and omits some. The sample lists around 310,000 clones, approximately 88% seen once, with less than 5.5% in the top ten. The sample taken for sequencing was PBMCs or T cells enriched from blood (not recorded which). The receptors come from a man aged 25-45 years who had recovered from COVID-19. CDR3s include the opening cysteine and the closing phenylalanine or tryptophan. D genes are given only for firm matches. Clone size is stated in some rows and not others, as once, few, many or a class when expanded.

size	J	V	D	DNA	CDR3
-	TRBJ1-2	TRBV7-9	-	TGTGCCAGCAGCTTAGCCTCCGGGGGAGGCTACACCTTC	CASSLASGGGYTF
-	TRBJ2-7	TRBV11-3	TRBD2	TGTGCCAGCAGCTTAAGGACTAGCACATCCTACGAGCAGTACTTC	CASSLRTSTSYEQYF
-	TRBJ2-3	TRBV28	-	TGTGCCAGCAGCCCCATCACAGATACGCAGTATTTT	CASSPITDTQYF
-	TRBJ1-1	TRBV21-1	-	TGTGCCAGCAGCACTGACAGGGGGCGCAGGGACACTGAAGCTTTCTTT	CASSTDRGRRDTEAFF
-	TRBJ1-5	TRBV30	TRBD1	TGTGCCTGGAGTGGAGGGGGCAGGTATCAGCCCCAGCATTTT	CAWSGGGRYQPQHF
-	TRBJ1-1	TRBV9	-	TGTGCCAGCAGCCCCTATGGTGCCTCCCGGACTGAAGCTTTCTTT	CASSPYGASRTEAFF
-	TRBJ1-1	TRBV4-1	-	TGCGCCAGCAGCCCGTTCGATGGGGGGGTAAAGACTGAAGCTTTCTTT	CASSPFDGGVKTEAFF
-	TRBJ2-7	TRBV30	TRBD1	TGTGCCTGGAGTGGGGGACAGGGTTCCCACTACGAGCAGTACTTC	CAWSGGQGSHYEQYF
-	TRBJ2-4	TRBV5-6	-	TGTGCCAGCAGCCGCCGCGGGGGCCTGGTGCTCAAAAACATTCAGTACTTC	CASSRRGGLVLKNIQYF
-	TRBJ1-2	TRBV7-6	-	TGTGCCAATGATCCCACATACACAGGGACGACATATGGCTACACCTTC	CANDPTYTGTTYGYTF
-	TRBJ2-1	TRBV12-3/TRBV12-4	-	TGTGCCAGCAGGAGCTCCTACAATGAGCAGTTCTTC	CASRSSYNEQFF
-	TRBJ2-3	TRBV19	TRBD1	TGTGCCAGTAGTAGCCCATCGGGACAGAACACAGATACGCAGTATTTT	CASSSPSGQNTDTQYF
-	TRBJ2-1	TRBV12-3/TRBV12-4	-	TGTGCCAGCAGTTTGACTGATGAGCAGTTCTTC	CASSLTDEQFF
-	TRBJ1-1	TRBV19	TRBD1	TGTGCCAGTACCTTAGGGACAGCCCAATGGTACGGCACTGAAGCTTTCTTT	CASTLGTAQWYGTEAFF
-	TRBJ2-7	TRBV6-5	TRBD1	TGTGCCAGCAGTTACACCGGGACAGCCTCCTACGAGCAGTACTTC	CASSYTGTASYEQYF
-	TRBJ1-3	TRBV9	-	TGTGCCAGCAGCGTAGGACTGCCCTCTGGAAACACCATATATTTT	CASSVGLPSGNTIYF
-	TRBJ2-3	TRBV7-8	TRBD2	TGTGCCAGCAGCCCAAAGGCGGGGGGGCACACAGATACGCAGTATTTT	CASSPKAGGHTDTQYF
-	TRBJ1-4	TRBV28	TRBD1	TGTGCCACCACAGGGGCAACTAATGAAAAACTGTTTTTT	CATTGATNEKLFF
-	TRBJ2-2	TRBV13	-	TGTGCCAGCAGCTTATGGGACTCGGTGGGCGGGGAGCTGTTTTTT	CASSLWDSVGGELFF
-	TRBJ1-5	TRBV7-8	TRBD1	TGTGCCAGCAGCATGGGACAGGGGGCTGGGCAGCCCCAGCATTTT	CASSMGQGAGQPQHF
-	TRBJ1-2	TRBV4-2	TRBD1	TGTGCCAGCAGCCAAGGGGACAGGGGGGTGAATGGCTACACCTTC	CASSQGDRGVNGYTF
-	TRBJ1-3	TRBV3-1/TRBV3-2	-	TGTGCCAGCAGCCAAGCAACAGGCCCCCACTCTGGAAACACCATATATTTT	CASSQATGPHSGNTIYF
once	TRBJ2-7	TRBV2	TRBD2	TGTGCCAGCAGTGAATGGGGGGGGTACTCCTACGAGCAGTACTTC	CASSEWGGYSYEQYF
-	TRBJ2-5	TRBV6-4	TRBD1	TGTGCCAGCAGTGTCCTAAGACAGGGAAAGGAGACCCAGTACTTC	CASSVLRQGKETQYF
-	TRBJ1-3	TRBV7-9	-	TGTGCCAGCAGCTTAACAGGGCCCCTCTCTGGAAACACCATATATTTT	CASSLTGPLSGNTIYF
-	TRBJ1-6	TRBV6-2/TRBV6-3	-	TGTGCCAGCAGCTTTTGGGGAACAGGGAATTCACCCCTCCACTTT	CASSFWGTGNSPLHF
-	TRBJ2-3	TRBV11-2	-	TGTGCCAGCAGCTTAGTGGGGAGGACAGATACGCAGTATTTT	CASSLVGRTDTQYF
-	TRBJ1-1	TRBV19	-	TGTGCCAGTAGTGCCACGGGGGTTGGCACTGAAGCTTTCTTT	CASSATGVGTEAFF
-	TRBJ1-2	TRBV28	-	TGTGCCAGCAGTTCGCGCAGGGGCCGAGGTACCTTC	CASSSRRGRGTF
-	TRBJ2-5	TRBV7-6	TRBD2	TGTGCCAGCAGCCCCGGGCCTAGCGGACCATTACAAGAGACCCAGTACTTC	CASSPGPSGPLQETQYF
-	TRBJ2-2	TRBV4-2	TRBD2	TGTGCCAGCAGCCAAGATGGGACTAGCCACACCGGGGAGCTGTTTTTT	CASSQDGTSHTGELFF
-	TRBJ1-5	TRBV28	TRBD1	TGTGCCAGCAGTGGACCGGGACAGGGACCTTGGCCCCAGCATTTT	CASSGPGQGPWPQHF
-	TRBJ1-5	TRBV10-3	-	TGTGCCATCGGGCAGAGTAATCAGCCCCAGCATTTT	CAIGQSNQPQHF
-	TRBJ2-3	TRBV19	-	TGTGCCAGTAGTATCCCAGGAGGGTACACAGATACGCAGTATTTT	CASSIPGGYTDTQYF
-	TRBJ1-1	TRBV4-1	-	TGCGCCAGCAGCCAAGATGGTGGGGGAGGTACTGAAGCTTTCTTT	CASSQDGGGGTEAFF
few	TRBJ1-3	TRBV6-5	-	TGTGCCAGCAGCAACGGACAGTTCTCTGGAAACACCATATATTTT	CASSNGQFSGNTIYF
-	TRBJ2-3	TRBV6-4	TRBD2	TGTGCCAGCAGTGGGACTAGCGGGGCAGATACGCAGTATTTT	CASSGTSGADTQYF
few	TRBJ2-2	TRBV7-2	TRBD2	TGTGCCAGCAGCTTACATGGGGGGGCCGGGGAGCTGTTTTTT	CASSLHGGAGELFF
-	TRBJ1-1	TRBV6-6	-	TGTGCCAGCAGTCTTGATCAGGGAAGGAACACTGAAGCTTTCTTT	CASSLDQGRNTEAFF
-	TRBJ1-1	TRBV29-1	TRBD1	TGCAGCACACCAGGGACAGGGCCTAACATGAACACTGAAGCTTTCTTT	CSTPGTGPNMNTEAFF
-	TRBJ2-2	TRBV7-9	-	TGTGCCAGCAGCTTAATGGCCAACACCGGGGAGCTGTTTTTT	CASSLMANTGELFF
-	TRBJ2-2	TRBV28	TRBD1	TGTGCCAGCAGTCGGTCACAGGGGGCGGTCACCGGGGAGCTGTTTTTT	CASSRSQGAVTGELFF
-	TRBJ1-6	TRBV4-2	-	TGTGCCAGCAGCCAAGACCCCAGGGTCTATAATTCACCCCTCCACTTT	CASSQDPRVYNSPLHF
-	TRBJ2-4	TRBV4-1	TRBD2	TGCGCCAGCAGCCAGGCCGCAGGGACTAGCGGATCCTCGCTAGCCAAAAACATTCAGTACTTC	CASSQAAGTSGSSLAKNIQYF
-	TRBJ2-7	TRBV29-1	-	TGCAGCGTTGGACTCAGCCCCAGATCCTACGAGCAGTACTTC	CSVGLSPRSYEQYF
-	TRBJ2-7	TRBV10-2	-	TGCGCCAGCGGTACAGGTTACGAGCAGTACTTC	CASGTGYEQYF
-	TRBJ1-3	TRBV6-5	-	TGTGCCAGCAGAAGAGGGACTGGAAACACCATATATTTT	CASRRGTGNTIYF
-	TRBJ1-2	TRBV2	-	TGTGCCAGCAGTGAAGAAATCGTTTCTCCTAGTGGCTACACCTTC	CASSEEIVSPSGYTF
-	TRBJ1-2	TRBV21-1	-	TGTGCCAGCAGCTTGCCTGGGACAGGGACTAACTATGGCTACACCTTC	CASSLPGTGTNYGYTF
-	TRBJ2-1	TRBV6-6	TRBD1	TGTGCCAGCAGTTACCAGGGGGTCTACAATGAGCAGTTCTTC	CASSYQGVYNEQFF
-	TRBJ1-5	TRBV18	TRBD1	TGTGCCAGCTCACCATCGACAGGGATCAATCAGCCCCAGCATTTT	CASSPSTGINQPQHF
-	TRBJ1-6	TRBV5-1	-	TGCGCCAGCAGCTCGCGGATTCCTAATTCACCCCTCCACTTT	CASSSRIPNSPLHF
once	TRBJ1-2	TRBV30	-	TGTGCCTGGAGTGATCCTCAAACAGGTTTCCTTAACTATGGCTACACCTTC	CAWSDPQTGFLNYGYTF
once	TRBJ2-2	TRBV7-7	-	TGTGCCAGCAGCTTAGGTCTAGCGAATATCGGGGAGCTGTTTTTT	CASSLGLANIGELFF
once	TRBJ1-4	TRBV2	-	TGTGCCAGCAGGGAAGACAGGATCATGAAAGGACTGTTTTTT	CASREDRIMKGLFF